This T cell receptor beta chain appears in the sequencing data of a study of brain T cells in children with intractable seizures (dated by TCRdb to the early 2020s). Some background on the complete study: Resected brain tissue from some 49 pediatric epilepsy surgery cases was initially screened for immune gene transcripts with a NanoString immunology panel. About 70% of the 12 selected surgery cases also had pre-surgery blood sequenced, which left four cases with brain tissue only. On the study overall, not on this receptor specifically: Sequencing depth differed between pre- and post-surgery blood, so clones missing from the pre-surgery sample may reflect undersampling. Viral specificity was inferred only from CDR3 sequence similarity, and patients' HCMV serostatus was unknown.

As regards this clone: Its antigen remains unidentified. No base qualities exist here, and no much larger clone lies one base off it.

Taken from the germline V gene (reference sequence), the CDR1 and CDR2 loops are DFQATT and SNEGSKA. The V and J ends are trimmed by 3 bases and 0 bases, leaving 8 bases between them. From cysteine to phenylalanine, the CDR3 is 13 amino acids long. Of the read, only the CDR3 DNA is kept; its 39 bases are in frame from base 1. The time point label corresponds to: blood from clinic visit 5 months post-surgery; TSC patient then seizure free. The surgery cases that showed the highest brain T cell transcript signatures were chosen for TCR beta chain sequencing of brain tissue, and of blood when it was available. Before surgery, the patients had been given at least one anti-epileptic drug. TCR-sequenced patients were children with drug-resistant epilepsy due to tuberous sclerosis complex, focal cortical dysplasia, Rasmussen encephalitis or hemimegalencephaly. The Monarch genomic DNA purification kit was used to extract bulk genomic DNA from unsorted brain tissue and from whole blood.

The immunoSEQ assay was used to generate TCR beta chain sequences from genomic DNA. The original pipeline was this. CDR3 sequences that did not begin with the conserved framework cysteine at position 104 were removed by hand. Clonality was calculated as one minus the normalized Shannon's Diversity Index, with values ranging from 0 (maximal diversity) to 1 (oligoclonal). Chi-squared comparison-of-proportions tests assessed whether the same CDR3 differed in frequency between samples, such as brain versus blood. Public clonotypes were found through immuneACCESS searches, while the VDJdb browser was used to judge similarity to known antiviral clonotypes. Here the immuneACCESS table is served through TCRdb, limited to in-frame sequences with V and J called. Missing clones are a known gap in these copies; in checked studies unresolved V genes cover under half, and the rest lacks a known reason. V and J calls and clone size are those listed in that table; D and trimming were worked out from the DNA. In this sample the table shows hundreds of thousands of clones, about 93% of which occur a single time. Together, the top ten hold about 6% of the sample.

The specimen was peripheral blood, collected roughly 5 months after surgery. The chain uses TRBV20-1 and TRBJ1-1; no D gene is confidently identified. The TCR sequence derives from a boy in the first two years of life with tuberous sclerosis and intractable seizures. The CDR3 region has the sequence CSASRPVNTEAFF. The DNA reads as follows: TGCAGTGCTAGTAGGCCCGTGAACACTGAAGCTTTCTTT.